The clone carrying this T cell receptor beta chain was picked up a small number of times. What it binds is not known. These data originate in a study of blood T cells in healthy people across ages. Whole-study findings and limits: It was not possible, with unsorted PBMCs, to conclusively compare naive and antigen-experienced cells. There were more naive CD4+ cells and higher diversity in long-lived donors than in aged donors. A roughly linear fall in TCR beta diversity per million T cells was seen with increasing age.

A J-beta primer mix and a sample-barcoded 5' primer were used in a second PCR of roughly 7 to 12 cycles. One entry per CDR3 protein results from TCRdb running MiXCR on the 5' RACE reads. The data show 1.5 million to 1.9 million distinct CDR3 sequences, 42% seen once. V lost 1 base, J lost 4 bases, and 4 bases stayed unmatched. CDR3 size: 16 residues. CDR1 is LNHDA, CDR2 SQIVND, per germline (reference sequence). The sequenced sample consisted of blood. This clonotype originated in a young woman in good health. The chain combines TRBV19 with TRBJ2-1; 10 bases are shared with TRBD2. The CDR3 DNA sequence: TGTGCCAGTAGTATAGTAGGGACTAGCGTATACAATGAGCAGTTCTTC. Translated: CASSIVGTSVYNEQFF.